Sequencing of this T cell receptor beta chain was carried out in a study of blood T cells in healthy people across ages. The ends were cut back, 2 bases at V and 0 bases at J, with 15 bases in the middle. The length of the CDR3 is 17 residues. Germline CDR1 reads SGHDT; CDR2 reads YYEEEE. Through a sample-barcoded 5' primer and a J-beta primer mix, a second PCR was run for roughly 7 to 12 cycles. TCRdb analysed the 5' RACE reads with MiXCR anew, one entry per CDR3 protein. The table lists around 750,000 distinct CDR3 sequences, around half of them singletons. There are a few counts of this clonotype. The rearrangement joins TRBV5-6 to TRBJ2-1, with a tentative D call TRBD2 (5 bases). The sequenced sample consisted of blood. This TCR was sampled from a man at least 80 years old in good health. Here the CDR3 reads CASSLLLLGSSYNEQFF. The CDR3 nucleotides read TGTGCCAGCAGCTTACTCCTTTTGGGGAGCTCCTACAATGAGCAGTTCTTC.